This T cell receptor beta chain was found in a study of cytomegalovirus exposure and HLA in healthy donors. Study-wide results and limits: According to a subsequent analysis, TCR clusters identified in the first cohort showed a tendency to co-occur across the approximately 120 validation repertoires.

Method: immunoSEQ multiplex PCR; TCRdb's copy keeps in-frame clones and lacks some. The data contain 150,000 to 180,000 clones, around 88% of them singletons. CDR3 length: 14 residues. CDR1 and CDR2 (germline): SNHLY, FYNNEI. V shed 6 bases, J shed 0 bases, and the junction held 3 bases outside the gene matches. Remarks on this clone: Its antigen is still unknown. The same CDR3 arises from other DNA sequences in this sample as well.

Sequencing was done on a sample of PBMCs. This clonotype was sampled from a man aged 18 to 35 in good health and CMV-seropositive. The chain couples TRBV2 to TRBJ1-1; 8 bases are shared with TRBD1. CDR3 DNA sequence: TGTGCCAGCAGGTACAGGGGGTTGAACACTGAAGCTTTCTTT. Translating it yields CASRYRGLNTEAFF.